These T cell receptor beta chains were read from a single sample in a study of T cell repertoires in cytomegalovirus infection. Each CDR3 protein gets one entry after TCRdb re-called the reads with MiXCR. The sample yields around 770,000 distinct CDR3 sequences, almost 30% seen once. These receptors' targets are unknown. The specimen was cultured CD8+ T cells from PBMCs, collected from culture after CMV antigen stimulation. The receptors originated from a human donor in good health (CMV status not recorded). Some clones in this sample may be carry-over from other donors' samples. Each CDR3 is given with its conserved first and last residue. Fields, in order: clone size, V gene, D gene, CDR3 length, J gene, CDR3 DNA, CDR3 protein. D genes are given only for firm matches. Size values are once, few and many counts, or a class for expanded clones, and some rows have none.

few	TRBV6-5	-	16	TRBJ1-1	TGTGCCAGCAGTTACTCGGACACAGGATCAATCCCTGAAGCTTTCTTT	CASSYSDTGSIPEAFF
few	TRBV28	TRBD1	13	TRBJ1-4	TGTGCCAGCAGCTCGACAGGGTTTGAAAAACTGTTTTTT	CASSSTGFEKLFF
-	TRBV20-1	-	15	TRBJ1-4	TGCAGTGCTAGAGATCTTACAGGGCATAATGAAAAACTGTTTTTT	CSARDLTGHNEKLFF
-	TRBV7-3	-	13	TRBJ1-2	TGTGCCAGCAGCTTAAAGCTGATCTATGGCTACACCTTC	CASSLKLIYGYTF
once	TRBV11-3	TRBD2	14	TRBJ2-1	TGTGCCAGCAGCTCGTACGGGGGGGGCGATGAGCAGTTCTTC	CASSSYGGGDEQFF
few	TRBV27	TRBD1	15	TRBJ1-4	TGTGCCAGCAGTGCCCTGGGACAGGGGGATGAAAAACTGTTTTTT	CASSALGQGDEKLFF
once	TRBV7-9	-	15	TRBJ2-1	TGTGCCAGCACCGTTGACCGTAGCTCCTACAATGAGCAGTTCTTC	CASTVDRSSYNEQFF
few	TRBV12-3/TRBV12-4	TRBD2	15	TRBJ2-1	TGTGCCAGCAGTTCGGCACTAGCGGTATACAATGAGCAGTTCTTC	CASSSALAVYNEQFF
-	TRBV19	-	16	TRBJ1-1	TGTGCCAGTTACCATGGGGGGGGCCCCCGTAGCACTGAAGCTTTCTTT	CASYHGGGPRSTEAFF
-	TRBV27	TRBD1	16	TRBJ1-1	TGTGCCAGCAGTTCCCGACAGGGGGGAGAGAACACTGAAGCTTTCTTT	CASSSRQGGENTEAFF
-	TRBV10-3	-	19	TRBJ2-3	TGTGCCATTACCAGAACCCCGGGACCGACTCCTACTAGCACAGATACGCAGTATTTT	CAITRTPGPTPTSTDTQYF
-	TRBV9	-	14	TRBJ1-2	TGTGCCAGCAGCGTAGTGGAGGGGAGCTATGGCTACACCTTC	CASSVVEGSYGYTF
-	TRBV29-1	-	13	TRBJ2-2	TGCAGCGTTGGCAGTTTGAACACCGGGGAGCTGTTTTTT	CSVGSLNTGELFF
-	TRBV19	-	13	TRBJ1-2	TGTGCCACCGGGTGGCGGGATAACTATGGCTACACCTTC	CATGWRDNYGYTF
-	TRBV5-8	TRBD1	16	TRBJ2-5	TGTGCCAGCAGCTTCCCGGGACAGGGGTTCCGAGAGACCCAGTACTTC	CASSFPGQGFRETQYF
few	TRBV12-3/TRBV12-4	TRBD2	14	TRBJ2-1	TGTGCCAGCAGGGGGCGGGGGGGCGATAATGAGCAGTTCTTC	CASRGRGGDNEQFF
-	TRBV6-5	TRBD1	15	TRBJ2-5	TGTGCCAGCAGTTTCGGGACAGGGACCGGGGAGACCCAGTACTTC	CASSFGTGTGETQYF
few	TRBV27	-	14	TRBJ1-1	TGTGCCAGCACCACACCCGGAATGAACACTGAAGCTTTCTTT	CASTTPGMNTEAFF
-	TRBV6-1	TRBD1	14	TRBJ2-7	TGTGCCAGCAGACCCTTCGACAGGGGCGACGAGCAGTACTTC	CASRPFDRGDEQYF
-	TRBV25-1	-	13	TRBJ1-2	TGTGCCAGCTTAGGACAGCTTAACTATGGCTACACCTTC	CASLGQLNYGYTF
-	TRBV4-1	-	11	TRBJ1-1	TGCGCCAGCAGCCAAGAGACTGAAGCTTTCTTT	CASSQETEAFF
-	TRBV5-1	TRBD2	16	TRBJ2-2	TGCGCCAGCAGCCCAGGGACTAGCGGAGACACCGGGGAGCTGTTTTTT	CASSPGTSGDTGELFF
-	TRBV4-1	-	15	TRBJ2-3	TGCGCCAGCAGCCAAATCTGGGACCCTAAGGATACGCAGTATTTT	CASSQIWDPKDTQYF
few	TRBV14	-	15	TRBJ2-3	TGTGCCAGCAGCACCCTTGGGGGGAGCACAGATACGCAGTATTTT	CASSTLGGSTDTQYF
few	TRBV19	-	19	TRBJ1-6	TGTGCCAGTAGCCTTAAGTCCGGGACGGAGAGCTCCTATAATTCACCCCTCCACTTT	CASSLKSGTESSYNSPLHF
-	TRBV7-9	-	16	TRBJ2-6	TGTGCCAGCACCCCGGGCAGCACCACTGGGGCCAACGTCCTGACTTTC	CASTPGSTTGANVLTF
-	TRBV6-6	-	16	TRBJ2-5	TGTGCCAGCAGTTATCCAGGGGCAACAGTACAAGAGACCCAGTACTTC	CASSYPGATVQETQYF
-	TRBV7-8	-	15	TRBJ2-7	TGTGCCAGCAGCCTCTTGGTTATTGGGACCTACGAGCAGTACTTC	CASSLLVIGTYEQYF
-	TRBV29-1	TRBD1	11	TRBJ2-3	TGCAGCGTTGAAGGACAGGGGGTCCAGTATTTT	CSVEGQGVQYF
once	TRBV9	-	17	TRBJ2-1	TGTGCCAGCAGCGTAGAAAGGACAACCGAGATCGACAATGAGCAGTTCTTC	CASSVERTTEIDNEQFF
few	TRBV10-3	TRBD2	17	TRBJ2-5	TGTGCCATCAGTGAGTCAACTAGCGGGGGTTTACAAGAGACCCAGTACTTC	CAISESTSGGLQETQYF
few	TRBV7-6	TRBD1	14	TRBJ1-6	TGTGCCAGCAGCTTCCGGGACAGTAATTCACCCCTCCACTTT	CASSFRDSNSPLHF
-	TRBV27	TRBD1	16	TRBJ1-3	TGTGCCAGCAGTCTCGCCGGGACAGGGACTGGAAACACCATATATTTT	CASSLAGTGTGNTIYF
few	TRBV6-6	-	13	TRBJ2-2	TGTGCCAGCAGTGGGACGGAAACCGGGGAGCTGTTTTTT	CASSGTETGELFF
-	TRBV5-1	-	15	TRBJ2-5	TGCGCCAGCAGCTTGGTGGGGCCGGTGGGAGAGACCCAGTACTTC	CASSLVGPVGETQYF
many	TRBV6-1	TRBD2	16	TRBJ2-7	TGTGCCAGCAGTGAAGAGGTCCGCCGGGGGGGGAACGAGCAGTACTTC	CASSEEVRRGGNEQYF
-	TRBV10-1	-	12	TRBJ2-3	TGCGCCAGCAGTGAGTCGAGAGATACGCAGTATTTT	CASSESRDTQYF
-	TRBV6-2/TRBV6-3	-	16	TRBJ2-5	TGTGCCAGCAGTCCCCTCCGGGACCTAGCGTGGAAGACCCAGTACTTC	CASSPLRDLAWKTQYF